This TCR beta chain was found in a study of beta chain features in type 1 diabetes. Study summary: Cell yields, age and gender were similar between patients and healthy donors.

The V segment lost 5 bases and the J segment 10 bases; nucleotides outside the gene matches: 1. The CDR3 is 11 residues long. Germline V gene lookup returns CDR1 MNHEY and CDR2 SVGAGI. Broader study findings: Type 1 diabetes patients had moderately but significantly shorter TCRB CDR3s in all four CD4+ subsets.

This clone has more than one count but fewer than ten. Its antigen is unknown. The authors reverse transcribed all of the isolated RNA, so sequencing captured expressed TCRB transcripts. Repertoires were generated with immunoSEQ multiplex PCR, while TCRdb's copy carries only in-frame clones and drops some. The sample carries more than 150,000 clones, about 12% recorded once. Every single donor gave one heparinised blood draw, and these averaged around 0.12 L. Each of the CD4+ naive, central memory, regulatory and stem cell-like memory populations was sorted via CD45RO/CCR7/CD25/CD127/CD95/CD27. This receptor was obtained from a woman younger than 35 in good health. Sequenced input: central memory CD4+ T cells from blood. The V and J genes are TRBV6-5 and TRBJ2-1; 8 positions agree with TRBD1. CDR3 amino acids: CASSQGAEQFF. DNA of the CDR3: TGTGCCAGCAGTCAGGGGGCGGAGCAGTTCTTC.